This passage covers 29 T cell receptor beta chains from one sample sequenced in a study of cytomegalovirus exposure and HLA in healthy donors. Amplification used 60 Vbeta primers and 13 Jbeta primers. Method: immunoSEQ multiplex PCR; TCRdb's copy keeps in-frame clones and lacks some. The sample shows about 200,000 clones, around 85% of them seen only once. Material for sequencing was PBMCs. The receptors derive from a man aged 18 to 30 in good health and CMV-seronegative.

The V call is TRBV18, the J call TRBJ2-7; D is possibly TRBD2 (5 bases). CDR3 length: 13 residues. The V end lost 2 bases, the J end lost 7 bases, and 12 bases lay between the germline ends. CDR1 and CDR2 from the germline V gene are KGHSH and LQKENI. This CDR3 is CASSPSGGGEQYF. For the CDR3, the DNA is TGTGCCAGCTCACCATCCGGCGGCGGGGAGCAGTACTTC.

V and J are TRBV10-1 and TRBJ2-7, with TRBD1 matching 8 bases. With 4 bases clipped from V and 3 bases from J, the junction kept 5 bases outside the gene matches. The CDR3 loop spans 14 amino acids. Germline CDR1 WNHNN, CDR2 SYGVQD (reference sequence). CDR3 sequence (DNA): TGCGCCAGCAGTGCATCAGGGGGCTTCTACGAGCAGTACTTC. It encodes CASSASGGFYEQYF.

The chain combines TRBV27 with TRBJ1-5; 8 nucleotides agree with TRBD1. Germline V gene sequence: CDR1 MNHEY, CDR2 SMNVEV (reference sequence). V was clipped by 4 bases and J by 6 bases; unmatched bases: 5. The CDR3 is 14 residues long. CDR3 in DNA: TGTGCCAGCAGTTCGAGGACAGGGCTTCAGCCCCAGCATTTT. Translated: CASSSRTGLQPQHF.

This clone was detected once. The chain combines TRBV10-1 with TRBJ2-1, with D possibly being TRBD2 (5 bases). The CDR3 consists of 13 residues. V lost 0 bases to trimming and J lost 8 bases, with 8 bases between them. Germline V gene sequence: CDR1 WNHNN, CDR2 SYGVQD (reference sequence). CDR3 DNA sequence: TGCGCCAGCAGTGAGTCGAGGGAGTATGAGCAGTTCTTC. The encoded protein is CASSESREYEQFF.

The chain carries TRBV2 and TRBJ2-3; 9 nucleotides line up with TRBD2. The CDR3 is 12 residues long. Germline assignment: CDR1 SNHLY and CDR2 FYNNEI. Trimming at V came to 4 bases and at J to 13 bases, leaving 6 bases not matched to a gene. Here the CDR3 reads CASSGPSGDKYF. In nucleotides, the CDR3 is TGTGCCAGCAGTGGGCCTAGCGGGGATAAGTATTTT.

This rearrangement joins TRBV27 to TRBJ2-3; D is possibly TRBD2 (5 bases). V lost 4 bases to trimming and J lost 3 bases, with 11 bases between them. Germline V gene sequence: CDR1 MNHEY, CDR2 SMNVEV (reference sequence). The length of the CDR3 is 14 residues. CDR3 amino acids: CASSSGLNTDTQYF. The CDR3 DNA reads as TGTGCCAGCAGTTCCGGACTGAATACAGATACGCAGTATTTT.

The CDR3 DNA sequence: TGCGCCAGCAGCCAAGAAATGCCCCTACTAGTGGCGGGGGGGCAGGAGACCCAGTACTTC. Translation gives CASSQEMPLLVAGGQETQYF. The chain links TRBV4-1 to TRBJ2-5, with 9 bases identical to TRBD2. V dropped 0 bases and J dropped 5; count of bases not matched to a gene: 19. Germline CDR1 MGHRA, CDR2 YSYEKL. The CDR3 sequence is 20 residues long.

The V call is TRBV7-3, the J call TRBJ2-2; no clear D gene. Germline V gene lookup returns CDR1 SGHTA and CDR2 FQGTGA. The CDR3 runs 15 residues. Trimming stripped 4 bases from V and 2 bases from J, with 11 bases between. The CDR3 sequence: CASSSTYRNTGELFF. As DNA, the CDR3 is TGTGCCAGCAGCTCTACCTACCGTAACACCGGGGAGCTGTTTTTT.

This clone showed up just once. The chain links TRBV5-6 to TRBJ1-1; perhaps TRBD1 as D (5 bases). Germline V gives CDR1 SGHDT, CDR2 YYEEEE. V was clipped by 0 bases and J by 3 bases, with 9 bases between them. There are 14 residues in the CDR3. The CDR3 sequence is CASSLAGGYTEAFF. As DNA, the CDR3 is TGTGCCAGCAGCTTGGCCGGGGGATACACTGAAGCTTTCTTT.

CDR3 sequence reads: CASSQGDLAAGGYNEQFF. CDR3 nucleotides: TGCGCCAGCAGCCAAGGTGACCTCGCGGCGGGGGGATACAATGAGCAGTTCTTC. The chain is built from TRBV4-3 and TRBJ2-1, with 8 bases matching TRBD2. The J segment lost 4 bases and the V segment lost 1 base, leaving 12 bases of the junction unmatched. Germline CDR1 LGHNA, CDR2 YSLEER. This CDR3 is 18 amino acids long.

The genes are TRBV5-1 and TRBJ2-3; TRBD2 is a possible D gene (6 bases). With 0 bases removed from V and 2 bases from J, the gap between germline ends came to 10 bases. This CDR3 has 15 residues. Germline lookup yields CDR1 SGHRS and CDR2 YFSETQ. In nucleotides, the CDR3 is TGCGCCAGCAGCTTGGTTCGGGGGAACACAGATACGCAGTATTTT. This codes for CASSLVRGNTDTQYF.

V is TRBV4-1 and J is TRBJ2-1, with unresolved D. This CDR3 is built from 15 residues. The germline gives CDR1 MGHRA, CDR2 YSYEKL. The ends were cut back, 0 bases at V and 5 bases at J, with 11 bases in the middle. This chain's CDR3 is CASSQDWAENNEQFF. CDR3 DNA: TGCGCCAGCAGCCAAGACTGGGCTGAGAACAATGAGCAGTTCTTC.

The CDR3: CSVDPGAHYGYTF. As DNA, the CDR3 is TGCAGCGTGGACCCAGGGGCCCACTATGGCTACACCTTC. V and J are TRBV29-1 and TRBJ1-2; possible D gene TRBD1, 6 bases. The CDR3 length is 13 residues. Trimming removed 6 bases at V and 3 bases at J, with 14 bases between. Germline CDR1 reads SQVTM; CDR2 reads ANQGSEA.

In nucleotides, the CDR3 is TGTGCCAGCAGCCAAGGATCAAGGGAGATCGATACGCAGTATTTT. Protein: CASSQGSREIDTQYF. The chain joins TRBV14 to TRBJ2-3; D is possibly TRBD2 (5 bases). This CDR3 comprises 15 residues. With 1 base removed from V and 6 bases from J, the gap between germline ends came to 14 bases. The germline V gene has CDR1 SGHDN and CDR2 FVKESK.

This clone appeared a single time. CDR3 sequence: CASIPGSGQETQYF. The CDR3, as DNA: TGTGCCAGCATACCCGGTTCAGGCCAAGAGACCCAGTACTTC. The chain joins TRBV2 to TRBJ2-5, with D uncertain. The V end was cut by 7 bases, the J end by 1 base, with 13 bases between. This CDR3 contains 14 residues. Germline V gene sequence: CDR1 SNHLY, CDR2 FYNNEI.

The chain combines TRBV6-1 with TRBJ1-1; D uncertain. V was cut by 4 bases and J by 1 base, with 7 bases left in between. The germline V gene encodes CDR1 MNHNS and CDR2 SASEGT. The CDR3 is 13 residues long. The CDR3 loop reads CASSVSGNTEAFF. Written as DNA, the CDR3 is TGTGCCAGCAGTGTTTCGGGGAACACTGAAGCTTTCTTT.

This clone is a singleton in its sample. The V gene is TRBV28, the J gene TRBJ1-2; TRBD1 might be the D (6 bases). V lost 3 bases and J lost 8, with 16 bases in between. From germline, CDR1 is MDHEN and CDR2 SYDVKM. The CDR3 length is 14 residues. The CDR3 DNA reads TGTGCCAGCAGTTTTGGACAGTCGGTTAGGGGCTACACCTTC. It is translated as CASSFGQSVRGYTF.

This chain uses TRBV9 with TRBJ1-2, with TRBD1 matching over 8 bases. V shed 0 bases, J shed 2 bases, and the junction held 3 bases outside the gene matches. Germline V gives CDR1 SGDLS, CDR2 YYNGEE. The CDR3 totals 15 residues. This CDR3 is CASSVGQGANYGYTF. The CDR3 nucleotides are TGTGCCAGCAGCGTAGGGCAGGGGGCCAACTATGGCTACACCTTC.

As regards this clone: Distinct nucleotide sequences in the sample also encode this CDR3. The chain couples TRBV14 to TRBJ2-5; TRBD1 matches at 7 bases. The CDR3 has 15 residues. From germline, CDR1 is SGHDN and CDR2 FVKESK. J gave up 1 base and V 3 bases, and 5 bases lay outside the gene matches. The CDR3 here is CASSQIRTGQETQYF. The CDR3 DNA follows: TGTGCCAGCAGCCAGATCCGGACAGGCCAAGAGACCCAGTACTTC.

The chain is built from TRBV4-1 and TRBJ2-7, with D perhaps TRBD1 (5 bases). CDR3 length: 14 amino acids. V was pared by 5 bases and J by 2 bases, with 13 bases between. Germline CDR1 reads MGHRA; CDR2 reads YSYEKL. This CDR3 is CASSYDPRAYEQYF. The CDR3 region has the DNA TGCGCCAGCAGCTACGACCCCAGGGCCTACGAGCAGTACTTC.

The chain employs TRBV7-2 and TRBJ2-7; no definite D call. V was shortened by 3 bases and J by 2 bases, with 14 bases between the two germline ends. This CDR3 region has 15 residues. The V gene's germline CDR1 is SGHTA and CDR2 FQGNSA. CDR3 region: CASSLSFLLAYEQYF. In DNA, the CDR3 is TGTGCCAGCAGCTTGAGTTTCCTACTGGCCTACGAGCAGTACTTC.

The chain uses TRBV19 and TRBJ2-3; D is undetermined. The V end lost 2 bases, the J end lost 1 base, and 10 bases lay between the germline ends. Germline assignment: CDR1 LNHDA and CDR2 SQIVND (reference sequence). The CDR3 covers 15 residues. The CDR3: CASSINLAGTDTQYF. In DNA, the CDR3 is TGTGCCAGTAGTATAAATCTGGCAGGCACAGATACGCAGTATTTT.

Points on this clone: Germline and junction disagree at one end, which may indicate a read error. At the DNA level, this CDR3 is encoded by other sequences in the same sample as well. This chain uses TRBV5-4 with TRBJ2-1, with D unclear. The germline gives CDR1 SGHNT, CDR2 YYREEE (reference sequence). This CDR3 contains 13 residues. CDR3 in DNA: TGTGCCAGCAGCTTGGACCTTTACAGTGAGCAGTTCTTC. Protein product: CASSLDLYSEQFF.

This clone was seen only a few times. The J gene is TRBJ2-3, the V gene TRBV9; 9 bases match TRBD2. The CDR3 is 17 amino acids. The J segment lost 2 bases and the V segment lost 1 base, leaving 8 bases of the junction unmatched. Per the germline V gene, CDR1 is SGDLS and CDR2 is YYNGEE. The CDR3 loop is CASSVRGIAGDTDTQYF. The CDR3 nucleotides read TGTGCCAGCAGCGTACGAGGAATAGCGGGGGACACAGATACGCAGTATTTT.

About this clone itself: Distinct nucleotide sequences in the sample also encode this CDR3. The chain carries TRBV9 and TRBJ1-2, with D tentatively TRBD1 (5 bases). The CDR3 extends over 14 amino acids. CDR1 and CDR2 from the germline V gene are SGDLS and YYNGEE. Trimming left V 0 bases short and J 4 bases short, with 10 bases between. The CDR3 loop is CASSVDSGIYGYTF. DNA of the CDR3: TGTGCCAGCAGCGTAGACTCAGGGATCTATGGCTACACCTTC.

The chain carries TRBV7-9 and TRBJ2-2, with TRBD2 matching 14 bases. The CDR3 runs 14 residues. Germline CDR1 SEHNR, CDR2 FQNEAQ (reference sequence). Germline trimming cut 6 bases from V and 6 bases from J; bases unmatched to any gene: 0. CDR3 loop: CASRGLAGAGELFF. DNA for the CDR3: TGTGCCAGCAGGGGACTAGCGGGAGCCGGGGAGCTGTTTTTT.

The gene calls are TRBV19 and TRBJ1-5; the D gene is possibly TRBD1 (5 bases). The CDR3 covers 13 residues. CDR1 and CDR2 (germline): LNHDA, SQIVND (reference sequence). V lost 3 bases and J lost 5, with 8 bases in between. CDR3 bases: TGTGCCAGTAGTATCAGCAGGGATCAGCCCCAGCATTTT. Translating gives CASSISRDQPQHF.

This clone has only a few counts. The J gene is TRBJ2-5, the V gene TRBV6-5; D is unresolved. The CDR3 covers 13 residues. The V gene lost 11 bases and the J gene lost 7 bases, with 20 bases spanning the gap. CDR1 is MNHEY, CDR2 SVGAGI, per germline. CDR3 DNA sequence: TGTGCCTCCAGCAGTGGCCCCCCGGGGACCCAGTACTTC. Protein sequence: CASSSGPPGTQYF.

To note about this clone: At one end, the junction sequence differs from germline, possibly due to a read error. The chain carries TRBV5-1 and TRBJ2-2, with D possibly TRBD2 on 6 matching bases. There are 17 residues in the CDR3. Per germline, CDR1 SGHRS and CDR2 YFSETQ. CDR3 nucleotides: TGCGCCAGCAGATTGGCCCCAGAAACTAGCTTTTCCGGGGAGCTGTTTTTT. Its protein product is CASRLAPETSFSGELFF. The variable domain in full, with the rest retrieved from reference TRBV5-1 and TRBJ2-2, is KAGVTQTPRYLIKTRGQQVTLSCSPISGHRSVSWYQQTPGQGLQFLFEYFSETQRNKGNFPGRFSGRQFSNSRSEMNVSTLELGDSALYLCASRLAPETSFSGELFFGEGSRLTVL.